This is a list of T cell receptor beta chains from one sample in a study of T cells in Graves' hyperthyroidism and ophthalmopathy. One entry per CDR3 protein, called by TCRdb with MiXCR from the multiplex PCR reads. The sample carries approximately 620,000 distinct CDR3 sequences, around 14% recorded once. Sample: blood. Receptor source: a woman in her 30s with Graves' hyperthyroidism that later progressed to Graves' ophthalmopathy. Both conserved end residues are part of each CDR3.

CDR3aa | j_gene | v_gene
CASSLGGSGVYTEAFF | TRBJ1-1 | TRBV7-9
CASSLTGLYEQYF | TRBJ2-7 | TRBV3-1
CASSLDRTENYGYTF | TRBJ1-2 | TRBV11-3
CASGGRAYEQYF | TRBJ2-7 | TRBV28
CATSDLGLAGADTQYF | TRBJ2-3 | TRBV24-1
CASRYLRDRGENQPQHF | TRBJ1-5 | TRBV6-1
CASSLVGRRRNSNQPQHF | TRBJ1-5 | TRBV7-6
CASSGPGDLYEQYF | TRBJ2-7 | TRBV2
CASSYTRATDTQYF | TRBJ2-3 | TRBV6-5
CASSLILAEPFPDTQYF | TRBJ2-3 | TRBV28
CASSVGLAGDNEQFF | TRBJ2-1 | TRBV9
CAISESDRVQPQHF | TRBJ1-5 | TRBV10-3
CATTVPQNPSYEQYF | TRBJ2-7 | TRBV10-2
CASSVVGRGNEQFF | TRBJ2-1 | TRBV9
CASSFQSGGYGYTF | TRBJ1-2 | TRBV7-2
CASSPRTGSNEQFF | TRBJ2-1 | TRBV18
CATRQGGGNQPQHF | TRBJ1-5 | TRBV6-1
CASSFKTGSPPDTQYF | TRBJ2-3 | TRBV7-9
CASSTTSKPDTQYF | TRBJ2-3 | TRBV6-1
CASSSPDWIGYTF | TRBJ1-2 | TRBV11-3
CASRPLAGLTDTQYF | TRBJ2-3 | TRBV12-3/TRBV12-4
CAWKSGNPPSYEQYF | TRBJ2-7 | TRBV30
CASSLWGEAGGGELFF | TRBJ2-2 | TRBV27
CASKPKHDSGNTIYF | TRBJ1-3 | TRBV28
CSVTTALPYGYTF | TRBJ1-2 | TRBV20-1
CASSLVGIGELFF | TRBJ2-2 | TRBV5-1
CASSLTGLRQPQHF | TRBJ1-5 | TRBV5-6
CAWSVISGSYEQYF | TRBJ2-7 | TRBV30
CASSQVRGRKQFF | TRBJ2-1 | TRBV3-1
CATSSSQGSYEQYF | TRBJ2-7 | TRBV15
CASSEIEGGYTF | TRBJ1-2 | TRBV19
CASLESGAGYGYTF | TRBJ1-2 | TRBV2
CASSLAPGVDQPQHF | TRBJ1-5 | TRBV11-2
CASSLVLAVSTDTQYF | TRBJ2-3 | TRBV5-1
CASSFGDYYTEAFF | TRBJ1-1 | TRBV12-3/TRBV12-4
CASSATSGRAMSEQFF | TRBJ2-1 | TRBV5-1
CASSLALGNNEQFF | TRBJ2-1 | TRBV7-6
CASSRQVSSYEQYF | TRBJ2-7 | TRBV11-1
CSARTDYSYEQYF | TRBJ2-7 | TRBV20-1
CATSRKNRGGGNTIYF | TRBJ1-3 | TRBV15
CASSFDRIHQPQHF | TRBJ1-5 | TRBV5-5
CASSWGGPTSGEQYF | TRBJ2-7 | TRBV6-1
CAWSETGEAFF | TRBJ1-1 | TRBV30
CASSQAGGQVGDTQYF | TRBJ2-3 | TRBV3-1
CASTGGGDRKGYTF | TRBJ1-2 | TRBV28
CASSFRVIADTDTQYF | TRBJ2-3 | TRBV5-4
CSATIGGADEQYF | TRBJ2-7 | TRBV29-1
CASSSGTDQNTEAFF | TRBJ1-1 | TRBV5-4
CSARLTGTEAFF | TRBJ1-1 | TRBV20-1
CASSWGTETNEKLFF | TRBJ1-4 | TRBV5-1
CASSLGGWNTEAFF | TRBJ1-1 | TRBV7-2
CASGLVLAGVWTGELFF | TRBJ2-2 | TRBV12-5
CASSLWTEAFF | TRBJ1-1 | TRBV12-3/TRBV12-4
CASSTPTARTTDTQYF | TRBJ2-3 | TRBV7-9
CASSPDMVQQYF | TRBJ2-7 | TRBV14
CASSPPRDFYEQYF | TRBJ2-7 | TRBV11-2
CASSPRRGRESTGELFF | TRBJ2-2 | TRBV11-2